Detailed here is one T cell receptor beta chain. What this receptor recognizes is not known. Per-base quality was not reported, and no clone a single base away is much larger than it. The CDR3, from cysteine to phenylalanine, totals 14 residues. The entry retains the CDR3 DNA only, 42 bases that are in frame from base 1. At the junction V is shortened by 0 bases and J by 1 base, with 6 bases in between. The germline V gene provides CDR1 SGDLS and CDR2 YYNGEE. Single viable CD3+CD4+CD8-CD45RO+ cells were sorted as memory CD4+ T cells on a FACSAria II. CMV serostatus was determined using a Roche Elecsys assay that detects serum IgG against CMV pp150, pp28, p38 and p52. Following thawing, total CD4+ T cells were enriched through positive selection using CD4 magnetic microbeads. The samples came from a different study that was designed specifically to examine the CD4+ T cell memory repertoire. Peripheral blood mononuclear cells were isolated and cryopreserved according to standard operating procedures, and serum was stored at -80 degrees C. The staining relied on CD3-PerCP (BW264/56), CD4-APC (RPA-T4), CD45RO-PE (UCHT1) and CD8-Pacific Orange (3B5) antibodies, and Sytox blue was used to exclude non-viable cells.

Genomic DNA was extracted from sorted cells with the Quick-DNA Microprep Kit. Amplification of TCRbeta DNA was done with the immunoSEQ hsTCRbeta kit, following the protocol from the manufacturer. TCRbeta libraries were sequenced on an Illumina MiSeq instrument. As for how the authors treated the data: Removing out-of-frame sequences left approximately 2,400,000 distinct TCRbeta sequences, an average of around 62,000 per individual. Each individual was scored according to the count of over 150 previously reported CMV-associated TCRbeta sequences and the total productive distinct TCRbeta count. A beta-binomial model was reimplemented in Python, and scikit-learn random forests with default parameters were trained on US cohort data. On the Belgian cohort, classifier performance was reported as the median AUC, along with percentile confidence intervals, across 10,000 bootstrap iterations. The clones in this table, taken by TCRdb from immuneACCESS, are in-frame only. Not every clone is retained; where verified, under half of the shortfall comes from an unresolved V gene, and the cause of the rest is unknown. V, J and clone size reflect that table, while D and trimming were determined from the DNA. The sample data list 55,000 to 60,000 clones, and 80% to 85% of these were observed just once. Of the sample, approximately 1.1% is held by the ten largest clones.

This sample is part of a study of memory CD4+ T cells and cytomegalovirus serostatus (dated by TCRdb to between 2018 and 2021). General notes on the study: The cohort included about 33 healthy adults from Belgium, of whom 9 were CMV seropositive and 24 were CMV seronegative. To replicate a published TCR-based CMV serostatus classifier, the study sequenced CD4+ memory TCRbeta repertoires from a Belgian cohort whose cytomegalovirus serostatus was known. General study outcomes and caveats: Among the 150 or so previously reported CMV-associated TCRbeta sequences, 65 to 85 showed up in the CD4+ memory repertoires, with each one found in between one and five individuals. CMV serostatus prediction reached a median bootstrapped AUC of roughly 0.95 with the original framework and just under 0.92 with a US-trained random forest. The results were interpreted as suggesting that the CMV-associated TCR signature is mostly present in the CD4+ memory repertoire. Unlike the original study, which covered naive and memory CD4+ and CD8+ populations, the Belgian study sequenced only CD4+CD45RO+ memory cells. On the Belgian cohort, the classifier built on the original framework reached a median bootstrapped AUC of roughly 0.94, with a 95% CI of 0.76-1.00.

The rearrangement joined TRBV9 to TRBJ2-3; the D segment cannot be called with confidence. This TCR was sampled from an adult in good health and CMV-seronegative. Sequences were obtained from memory CD4+ T cells from blood. The CDR3 protein is CASSVGQRTDTQYF. The DNA sequence reads TGTGCCAGCAGCGTAGGGCAGCGCACAGATACGCAGTATTTT.